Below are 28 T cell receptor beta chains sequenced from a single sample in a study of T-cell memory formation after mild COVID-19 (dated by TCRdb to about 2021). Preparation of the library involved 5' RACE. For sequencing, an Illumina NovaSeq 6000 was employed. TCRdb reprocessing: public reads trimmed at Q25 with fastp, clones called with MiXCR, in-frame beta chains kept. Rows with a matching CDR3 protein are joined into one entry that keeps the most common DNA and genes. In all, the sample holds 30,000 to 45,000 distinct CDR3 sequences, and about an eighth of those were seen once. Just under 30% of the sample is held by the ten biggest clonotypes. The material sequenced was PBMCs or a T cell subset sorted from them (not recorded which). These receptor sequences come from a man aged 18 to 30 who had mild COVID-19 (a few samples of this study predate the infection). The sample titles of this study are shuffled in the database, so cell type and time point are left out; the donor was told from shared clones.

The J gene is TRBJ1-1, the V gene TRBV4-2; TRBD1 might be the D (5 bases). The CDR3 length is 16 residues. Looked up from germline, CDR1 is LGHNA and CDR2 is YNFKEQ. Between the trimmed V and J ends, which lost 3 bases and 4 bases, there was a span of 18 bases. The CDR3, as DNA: TGTGCCAGCAGCCAGCCGAGGAGAGGGGCCGGCACTGAAGCTTTCTTT. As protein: CASSQPRRGAGTEAFF.

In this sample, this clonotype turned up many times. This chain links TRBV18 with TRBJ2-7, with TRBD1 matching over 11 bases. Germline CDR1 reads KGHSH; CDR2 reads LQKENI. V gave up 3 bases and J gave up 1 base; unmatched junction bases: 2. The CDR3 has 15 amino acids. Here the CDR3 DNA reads TGTGCCAGCTCACCGGGACAGGGGGGGTCCTACGAGCAGTACGTC. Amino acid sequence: CASSPGQGGSYEQYV.

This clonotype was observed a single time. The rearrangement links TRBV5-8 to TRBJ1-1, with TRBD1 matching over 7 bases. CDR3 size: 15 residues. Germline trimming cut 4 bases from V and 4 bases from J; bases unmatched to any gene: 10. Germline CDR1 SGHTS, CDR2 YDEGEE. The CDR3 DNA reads TGTGCCAGCAGCACGGAGAGGGGGCCGCGCACTGAAGCTTTCTTT. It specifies CASSTERGPRTEAFF.

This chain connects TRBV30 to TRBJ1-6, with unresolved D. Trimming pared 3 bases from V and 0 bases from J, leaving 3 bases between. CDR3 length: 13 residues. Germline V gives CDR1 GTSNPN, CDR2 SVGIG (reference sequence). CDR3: CAWSSSYNSPLHF. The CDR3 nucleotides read TGTGCCTGGAGCAGCTCCTATAATTCACCCCTCCACTTT.

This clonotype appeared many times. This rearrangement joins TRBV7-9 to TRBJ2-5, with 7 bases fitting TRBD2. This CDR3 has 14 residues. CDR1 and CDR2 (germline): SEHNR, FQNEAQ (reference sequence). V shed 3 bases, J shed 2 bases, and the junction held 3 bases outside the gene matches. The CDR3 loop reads CASSFGGGQETQYF. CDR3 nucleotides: TGTGCCAGCAGCTTCGGCGGGGGACAAGAGACCCAGTACTTC.

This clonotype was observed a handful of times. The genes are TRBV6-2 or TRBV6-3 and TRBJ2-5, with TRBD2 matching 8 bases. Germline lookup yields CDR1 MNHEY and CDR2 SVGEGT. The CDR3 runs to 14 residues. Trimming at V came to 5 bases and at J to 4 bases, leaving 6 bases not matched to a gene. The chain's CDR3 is CASSLAGGSETQYF. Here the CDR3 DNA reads TGTGCCAGCAGTCTCGCGGGGGGATCAGAGACCCAGTACTTC.

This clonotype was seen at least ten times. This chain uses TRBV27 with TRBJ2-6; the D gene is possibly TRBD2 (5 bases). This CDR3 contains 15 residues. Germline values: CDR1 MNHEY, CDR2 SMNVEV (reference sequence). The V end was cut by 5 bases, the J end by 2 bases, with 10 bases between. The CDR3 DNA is TGTGCCAGCAGTGCCCAGAGGGCTGGGGCCAACGTCCTGACTTTC. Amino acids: CASSAQRAGANVLTF.

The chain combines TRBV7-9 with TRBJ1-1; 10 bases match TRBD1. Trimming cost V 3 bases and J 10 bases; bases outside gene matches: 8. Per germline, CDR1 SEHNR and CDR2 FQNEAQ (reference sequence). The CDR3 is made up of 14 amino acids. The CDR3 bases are TGTGCCAGCAGCTTGGGACAGGGGCTCTTGGCAGCTTTCTTT. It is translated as CASSLGQGLLAAFF.

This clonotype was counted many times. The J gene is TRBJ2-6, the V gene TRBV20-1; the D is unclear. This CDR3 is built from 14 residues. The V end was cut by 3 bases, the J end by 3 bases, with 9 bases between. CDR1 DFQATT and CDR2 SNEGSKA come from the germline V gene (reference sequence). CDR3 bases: TGCAGTGCTAGTAGGGAAGGTGGGGCCAACGTCCTGACTTTC. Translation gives CSASREGGANVLTF.

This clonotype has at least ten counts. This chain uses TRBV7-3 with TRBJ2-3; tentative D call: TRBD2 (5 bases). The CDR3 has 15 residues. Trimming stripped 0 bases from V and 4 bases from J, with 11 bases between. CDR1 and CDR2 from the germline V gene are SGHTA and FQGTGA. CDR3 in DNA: TGTGCCAGCAGCTTAACGCGGGTTGTGTCAGATACGCAGTATTTT. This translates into CASSLTRVVSDTQYF.

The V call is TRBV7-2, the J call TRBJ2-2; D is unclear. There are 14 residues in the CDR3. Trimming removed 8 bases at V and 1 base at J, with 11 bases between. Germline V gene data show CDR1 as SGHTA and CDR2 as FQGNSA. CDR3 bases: TGTGCCAGCTCAATAGGACGGAACACCGGGGAGCTGTTTTTT. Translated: CASSIGRNTGELFF.

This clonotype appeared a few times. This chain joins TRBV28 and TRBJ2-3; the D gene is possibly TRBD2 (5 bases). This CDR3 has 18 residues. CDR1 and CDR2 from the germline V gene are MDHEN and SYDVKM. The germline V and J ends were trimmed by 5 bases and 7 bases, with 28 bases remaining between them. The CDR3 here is CASSPLLLAKINTHTQYF. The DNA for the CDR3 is TGTGCCAGCAGTCCCCTTCTCCTAGCCAAGATTAACACGCATACGCAGTATTTT.

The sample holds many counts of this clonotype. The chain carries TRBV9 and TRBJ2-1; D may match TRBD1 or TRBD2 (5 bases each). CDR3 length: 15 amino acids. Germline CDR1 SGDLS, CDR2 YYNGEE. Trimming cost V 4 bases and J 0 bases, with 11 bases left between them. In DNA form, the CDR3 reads TGTGCCAGCAGCACCGGGACCACCTCCTACAATGAGCAGTTCTTC. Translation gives CASSTGTTSYNEQFF.

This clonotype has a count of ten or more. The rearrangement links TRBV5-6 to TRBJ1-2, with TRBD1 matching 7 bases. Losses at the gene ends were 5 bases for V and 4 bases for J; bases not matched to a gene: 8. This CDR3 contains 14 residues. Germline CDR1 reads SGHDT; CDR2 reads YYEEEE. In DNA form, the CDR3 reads TGTGCCAGCAGACGCCGGGACAGCCTCTATGGCTACACCTTC. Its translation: CASRRRDSLYGYTF.

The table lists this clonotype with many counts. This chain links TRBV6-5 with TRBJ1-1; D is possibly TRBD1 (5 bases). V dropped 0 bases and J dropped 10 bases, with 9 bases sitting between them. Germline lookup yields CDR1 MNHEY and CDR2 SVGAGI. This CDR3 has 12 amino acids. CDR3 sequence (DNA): TGTGCCAGCAGTTACTCGGCAGGGCCAGCTTTCTTT. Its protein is CASSYSAGPAFF.

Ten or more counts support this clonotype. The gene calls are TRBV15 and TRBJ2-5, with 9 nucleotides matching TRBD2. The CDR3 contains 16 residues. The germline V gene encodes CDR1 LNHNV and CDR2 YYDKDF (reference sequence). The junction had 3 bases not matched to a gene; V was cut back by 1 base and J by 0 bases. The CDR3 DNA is TGTGCCACCAGCAGAGGGGCTAGCGGGGACCAAGAGACCCAGTACTTC. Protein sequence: CATSRGASGDQETQYF.

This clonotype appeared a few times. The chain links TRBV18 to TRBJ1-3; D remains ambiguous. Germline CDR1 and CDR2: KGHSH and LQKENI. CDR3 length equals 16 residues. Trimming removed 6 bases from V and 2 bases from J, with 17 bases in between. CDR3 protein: CASSRGSTDPGNTIYF. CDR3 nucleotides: TGTGCCAGCTCTCGCGGATCTACGGACCCTGGAAACACCATATATTTT.

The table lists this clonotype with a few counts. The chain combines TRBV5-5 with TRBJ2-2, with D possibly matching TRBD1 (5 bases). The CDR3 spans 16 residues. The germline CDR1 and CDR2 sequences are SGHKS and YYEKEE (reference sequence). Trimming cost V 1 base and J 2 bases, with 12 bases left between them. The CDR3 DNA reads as TGTGCCAGCAGCTTGCTAGGACACCTAAACACCGGGGAGCTGTTTTTT. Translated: CASSLLGHLNTGELFF.

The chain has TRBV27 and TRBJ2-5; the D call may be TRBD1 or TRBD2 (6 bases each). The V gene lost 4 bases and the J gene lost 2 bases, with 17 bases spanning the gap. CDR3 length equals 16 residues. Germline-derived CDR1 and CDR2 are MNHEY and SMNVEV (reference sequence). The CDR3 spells CASSSLLGGPQETQYF. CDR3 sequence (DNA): TGTGCCAGCAGTTCCTTACTCGGGGGCCCTCAAGAGACCCAGTACTTC.

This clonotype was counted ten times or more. The CDR3 reads CSASQLARETQYF. CDR3 DNA: TGCAGTGCTTCACAACTAGCGCGGGAGACCCAGTACTTC. The gene calls are TRBV20-1 and TRBJ2-5, with 7 nucleotides matching TRBD2. This CDR3 has 13 residues. Per the germline V gene, CDR1 is DFQATT and CDR2 is SNEGSKA (reference sequence). V shed 5 bases, J shed 5 bases, and the junction held 8 bases outside the gene matches.

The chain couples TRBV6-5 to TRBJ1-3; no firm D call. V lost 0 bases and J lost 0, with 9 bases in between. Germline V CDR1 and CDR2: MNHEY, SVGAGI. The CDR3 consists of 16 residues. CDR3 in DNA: TGTGCCAGCAGTTACTCGAGGTCCACCTCTGGAAACACCATATATTTT. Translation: CASSYSRSTSGNTIYF.

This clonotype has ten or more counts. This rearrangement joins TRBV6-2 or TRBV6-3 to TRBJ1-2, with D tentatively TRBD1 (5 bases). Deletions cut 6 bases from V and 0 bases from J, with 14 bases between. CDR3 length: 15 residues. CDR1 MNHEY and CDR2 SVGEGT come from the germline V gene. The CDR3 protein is CASSPGTRANYGYTF. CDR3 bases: TGTGCCAGCAGCCCCGGGACGCGGGCTAACTATGGCTACACCTTC.

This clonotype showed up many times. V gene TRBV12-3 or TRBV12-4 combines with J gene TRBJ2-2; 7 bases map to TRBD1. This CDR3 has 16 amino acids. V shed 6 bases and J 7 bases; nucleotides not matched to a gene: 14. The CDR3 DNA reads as TGTGCCAGCAGCCCCCGAGAGGGGGCCTTCGGCGGGGAGCTGTTTTTT. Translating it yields CASSPREGAFGGELFF.

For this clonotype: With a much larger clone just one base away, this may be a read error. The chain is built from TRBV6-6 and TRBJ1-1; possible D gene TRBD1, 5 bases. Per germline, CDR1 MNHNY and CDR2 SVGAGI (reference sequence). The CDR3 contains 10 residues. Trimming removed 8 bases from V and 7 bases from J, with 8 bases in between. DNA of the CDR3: TGTGCCAGCGGGGGATGTGAAGCTTTCTTT. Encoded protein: CASGGCEAFF.

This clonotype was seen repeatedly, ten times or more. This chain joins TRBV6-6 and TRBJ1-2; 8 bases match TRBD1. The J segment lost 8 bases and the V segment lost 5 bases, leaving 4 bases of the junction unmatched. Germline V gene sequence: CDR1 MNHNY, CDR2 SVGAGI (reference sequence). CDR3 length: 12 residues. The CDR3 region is CASSGQGVGYTF. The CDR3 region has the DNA TGTGCCAGCAGTGGACAGGGAGTCGGCTACACCTTC.

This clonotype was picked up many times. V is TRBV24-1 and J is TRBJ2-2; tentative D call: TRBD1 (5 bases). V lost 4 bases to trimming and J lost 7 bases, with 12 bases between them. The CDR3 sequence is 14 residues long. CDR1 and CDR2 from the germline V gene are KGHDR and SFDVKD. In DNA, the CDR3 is TGTGCCACCAGTGAAGAGTCAGGGTTCGGGGAGCTGTTTTTT. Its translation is CATSEESGFGELFF.

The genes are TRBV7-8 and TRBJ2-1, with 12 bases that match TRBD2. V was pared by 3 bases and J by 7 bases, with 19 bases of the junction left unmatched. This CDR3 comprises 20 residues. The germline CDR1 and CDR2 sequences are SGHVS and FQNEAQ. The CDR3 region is CASSFYSLTSGSGGGNEQFF. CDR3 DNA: TGTGCCAGCAGCTTTTACTCTCTGACTAGCGGGAGTGGTGGAGGGAATGAGCAGTTCTTC.

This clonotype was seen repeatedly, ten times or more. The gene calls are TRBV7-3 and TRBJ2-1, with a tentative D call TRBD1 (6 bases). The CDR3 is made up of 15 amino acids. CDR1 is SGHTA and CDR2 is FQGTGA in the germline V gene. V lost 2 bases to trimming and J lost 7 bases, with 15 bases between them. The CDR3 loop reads CASSLQGNGNNEQFF. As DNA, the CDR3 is TGTGCCAGCAGCTTACAGGGGAACGGTAATAATGAGCAGTTCTTC.